The 21 T cell receptor beta chains in this list originate from one sample, sequenced in a study of T cell repertoires in ileal Crohn's disease (dated by TCRdb to 2018 to 2020). Library generation was performed with the immunoSEQ multiplex PCR assay. What TCRdb holds here is the immuneACCESS table cut down to in-frame rearrangements. Part of the clones is not present; checked against another copy, under half of the missing clones reflect an unresolved V gene, and the others are unexplained. The sample profile shows some 5,000 clones; about 72% of them were found once. Of the sample, more than 10% is held by the ten largest clones. The source material was ileal tissue. The receptors were sampled from an adult with Crohn's disease.

The V call is TRBV7-2, the J call TRBJ2-1; D perhaps matches TRBD1 (5 bases). The CDR3 consists of 13 residues. Germline V gene sequence: CDR1 SGHTA, CDR2 FQGNSA. Trimming stripped 5 bases from V and 13 bases from J, with 18 bases between. The CDR3 protein is CASSPRAPSNQFF. The CDR3 bases are TGTGCCAGCAGCCCCAGGGCCCCCTCCAACCAGTTCTTC. The variable domain in full, with the rest retrieved from reference TRBV7-2 and TRBJ2-1, is GAGVSQSPSNKVTEKGKDVELRCDPISGHTALYWYRQSLGQGLEFLIYFQGNSAPDKSGLPSDRFSAERTGGSVSTLTIQRTQQEDSAVYLCASSPRAPSNQFFGPGTRLTVL.

The genes are TRBV7-9 and TRBJ2-7; D gene ambiguous. V was cut by 4 bases and J by 5 bases, with 18 bases left in between. CDR3 length equals 15 residues. Germline loops: CDR1 SEHNR, CDR2 FQNEAQ (reference sequence). The CDR3 bases are TGTGCCAGCAGCTCCCAAGGTCAATCAGGTCACGAGCAGTACTTC. Its translation: CASSSQGQSGHEQYF.

The chain recombines TRBV5-1 with TRBJ1-5, with D hard to call. This CDR3 has 13 amino acids. Germline CDR1 reads SGHRS; CDR2 reads YFSETQ. The V and J ends lost 2 bases and 1 base respectively, with 4 bases between them. For the CDR3, the DNA is TGCGCCAGCAGCTTCGAGAGCAATCAGCCCCAGCATTTT. It specifies CASSFESNQPQHF.

The rearrangement uses TRBV15 and TRBJ1-1; D gene uncertain. With 1 base removed from V and 1 base from J, the gap between germline ends came to 7 bases. Germline-derived CDR1 and CDR2 are LNHNV and YYDKDF (reference sequence). CDR3 length equals 14 residues. CDR3 sequence (DNA): TGTGCCACCAGCAGAGGGGAGAAGAACACTGAAGCTTTCTTT. Its protein is CATSRGEKNTEAFF.

This clone has just a few counts. This chain joins TRBV29-1 and TRBJ2-7; 13 bases fit TRBD2. This CDR3 has 14 residues. Germline V gives CDR1 SQVTM, CDR2 ANQGSEA. V shed 4 bases and J 3 bases; nucleotides not matched to a gene: 3. CDR3 nucleotide sequence: TGCAGCGTTGCGGGACTAGCGGGGAACTACGAGCAGTACTTC. It yields the protein CSVAGLAGNYEQYF.

The chain has TRBV27 and TRBJ1-5; D gene unclear. Looked up from germline, CDR1 is MNHEY and CDR2 is SMNVEV (reference sequence). The CDR3 extends over 12 amino acids. V was pared by 4 bases and J by 4 bases, with 5 bases between. The CDR3 is CASSSQNQPQHF. The CDR3 DNA is TGTGCCAGCAGTTCCCAGAATCAGCCCCAGCATTTT.

This rearrangement joins TRBV6-1 to TRBJ1-2; TRBD1 matches 11 bases. V was pared by 6 bases and J by 3 bases, with 6 bases of the junction left unmatched. Germline assignment: CDR1 MNHNS and CDR2 SASEGT. The CDR3 sequence is 15 residues long. The CDR3 DNA is TGTGCCAGCAGCCGGACAGGGGGCGCGTACTATGGCTACACCTTC. It is translated as CASSRTGGAYYGYTF.

The gene calls are TRBV28 and TRBJ2-7; weak D call: TRBD2 (5 bases). CDR1 is MDHEN, CDR2 SYDVKM, per germline. The CDR3 is 14 residues long. V lost 3 bases to trimming and J lost 5 bases, with 14 bases between them. CDR3 loop: CASSFRTGTNEQYF. The CDR3 DNA sequence: TGTGCCAGCAGTTTTCGTACGGGAACAAACGAGCAGTACTTC.

V is TRBV19 and J is TRBJ2-5, with D maybe TRBD2 (5 bases). This CDR3 contains 14 residues. Trimming removed 3 bases from V and 5 bases from J, with 13 bases in between. CDR1 is LNHDA and CDR2 is SQIVND in the germline V gene (reference sequence). CDR3 sequence (DNA): TGTGCCAGTAGTATTACCGGGATGTACGAGACCCAGTACTTC. Translating it yields CASSITGMYETQYF. Together with reference TRBV19 and TRBJ2-5, the CDR3 gives the full variable domain: DGGITQSPKYLFRKEGQNVTLSCEQNLNHDAMYWYRQDPGQGLRLIYYSQIVNDFQKGDIAEGYSVSREKKESFPLTVTSAQKNPTAFYLCASSITGMYETQYFGPGTRLLVL.

V is TRBV5-1 and J is TRBJ1-3; D not certain. Germline V gives CDR1 SGHRS, CDR2 YFSETQ. The CDR3 extends over 13 amino acids. V gave up 0 bases and J gave up 4 bases, with 5 bases separating them. The DNA for the CDR3 is TGCGCCAGCAGCTTGGGGCAGGGAAACACCATATATTTT. This sequence encodes CASSLGQGNTIYF.

The chain uses TRBV18 and TRBJ2-1; 9 positions agree with TRBD1. The length of the CDR3 is 14 residues. The V and J ends lost 4 bases and 7 bases, in that order; junction bases with no gene match: 5. CDR1 is KGHSH, CDR2 LQKENI, per germline. CDR3 in amino acids: CASSLGTGPNEQFF. The CDR3 coding sequence is TGTGCCAGCTCACTAGGGACAGGGCCTAATGAGCAGTTCTTC.

This rearrangement joins TRBV11-2 to TRBJ1-4, with 7 nucleotides matching TRBD1. The length of the CDR3 is 15 residues. The germline gives CDR1 SGHAT, CDR2 FQNNGV. Germline trimming cut 5 bases from V and 6 bases from J; bases unmatched to any gene: 9. The DNA of the CDR3 is TGTGCCAGCAGCCTTGGGACAGCAATCCATGAAAAACTGTTTTTT. Protein product: CASSLGTAIHEKLFF. Together with reference TRBV11-2 and TRBJ1-4, the CDR3 gives the full variable domain: EAGVAQSPRYKIIEKRQSVAFWCNPISGHATLYWYQQILGQGPKLLIQFQNNGVVDDSQLPKDRFSAERLKGVDSTLKIQPAKLEDSAVYLCASSLGTAIHEKLFFGSGTQLSVL.

The genes are TRBV20-1 and TRBJ1-1; D gene unclear. Germline V gene lookup returns CDR1 DFQATT and CDR2 SNEGSKA (reference sequence). The length of the CDR3 is 11 residues. V was cut by 1 base and J by 5 bases, with 5 bases left in between. DNA for the CDR3: TGCAGTGCTAGAGGAGAAACTGAAGCTTTCTTT. Translated, it gives CSARGETEAFF.

CDR3 sequence: CASSEGLAGITDTQYF. Here the CDR3 DNA reads TGTGCCAGCAGTGAGGGACTAGCGGGGATCACAGATACGCAGTATTTT. The chain couples TRBV25-1 to TRBJ2-3; the match to TRBD2 covers 13 bases. Germline V gene sequence: CDR1 MGHDK, CDR2 SYGVNS. CDR3 length equals 16 residues. The trim removed 3 bases at V and 2 bases at J, leaving 2 bases unmatched.

The genes are TRBV9 and TRBJ1-2; D is unclear. This CDR3 spans 15 amino acids. The germline V gene has CDR1 SGDLS and CDR2 YYNGEE. V was clipped by 0 bases and J by 6 bases, with 15 bases between them. CDR3 in DNA: TGTGCCAGCAGCGTAGGTGGAGTTTTCGGGAATGGCTACACCTTC. Amino acids: CASSVGGVFGNGYTF.

The rearrangement links TRBV18 to TRBJ2-3; possible D gene TRBD2, 5 bases. The CDR3 loop spans 17 amino acids. From germline, CDR1 is KGHSH and CDR2 LQKENI. V lost 2 bases and J 0 bases, leaving 15 bases between the germline ends. The CDR3 sequence: CASSPSRLALSTDTQYF. In DNA, the CDR3 is TGTGCCAGCTCACCAAGTCGCCTAGCTCTTAGCACAGATACGCAGTATTTT.

The V call is TRBV5-1, the J call TRBJ2-7, with a tentative D call TRBD2 (6 bases). Germline V lookup: CDR1 SGHRS, CDR2 YFSETQ. The V end was cut by 0 bases, the J end by 6 bases, with 16 bases between. CDR3 size: 15 residues. CDR3: CASSLAAGNSAEQYF. The CDR3 DNA is TGCGCCAGCAGCTTGGCCGCGGGGAATTCGGCCGAGCAGTACTTC.

The table lists this clone with a count of one. A junction boundary mismatches the germline segment, possibly from a read error. The chain carries TRBV5-1 and TRBJ1-1, with D possibly being TRBD1 (6 bases). Germline CDR1 SGHRS, CDR2 YFSETQ. This CDR3 has 13 residues. CDR3 sequence reads: CASSLDRNTEAFF. The CDR3 nucleotides read TGCGCCAGCAGTTTGGACAGGAACACTGAAGCTTTCTTT.

The V and J genes are TRBV5-1 and TRBJ1-2; 7 bases fit TRBD1. This CDR3 region has 14 residues. Germline values: CDR1 SGHRS, CDR2 YFSETQ. Germline trimming cut 6 bases from V and 6 bases from J; bases unmatched to any gene: 11. This chain's CDR3 is CASNYDRVYNGYTF. CDR3 in DNA: TGCGCCAGCAACTATGACAGGGTTTATAATGGCTACACCTTC.

There are a few counts of this clone. This chain connects TRBV11-2 to TRBJ2-3; 10 nucleotides match TRBD2. Germline lookup yields CDR1 SGHAT and CDR2 FQNNGV. The CDR3 totals 15 residues. The ends lost 5 bases at V and 6 bases at J; junction bases unmatched: 8. The CDR3 here is CASSSSGGALDTQYF. CDR3 nucleotides: TGTGCCAGCAGCAGCAGCGGGGGGGCCCTGGATACGCAGTATTTT.

The chain has TRBV5-1 and TRBJ2-3; D unresolved. The CDR3 consists of 12 residues. Trimming removed 0 bases at V and 5 bases at J, with 4 bases between. Germline V gene data show CDR1 as SGHRS and CDR2 as YFSETQ. CDR3 region: CASSLAGDTQYF. CDR3 DNA: TGCGCCAGCAGCTTGGCGGGAGATACGCAGTATTTT.